This TCR beta chain was sequenced in a study of CD8 T cells in ankylosing spondylitis. Overall study findings and caveats: Ankylosing spondylitis blood seemed to carry a telltale TCR beta motif made of under 10 highly homologous variants. Disease-linked clones bore a CD8+ phenotype and were relatively rare in peripheral blood. Reported data indicate significant enrichment of disease-linked clones within matched ankylosing spondylitis synovial fluid.

The CDR3 loop spans 14 amino acids. V gave up 7 bases and J gave up 0 bases, with 12 bases separating them. Germline V CDR1 and CDR2: SQVTM, ANQGSEA. The TCR beta libraries were generated through quantitative 5'-RACE incorporating molecular barcodes. TCRdb reprocessed the 5' RACE reads via MiXCR and lists one record per CDR3 protein. The sample has 150,000 to 200,000 distinct CDR3 sequences, roughly 31% seen once. Turning to this clonotype: What it recognizes is unknown.

Specimen: synovial fluid, either unsorted or a sorted T cell fraction (not recorded which). The sequence was collected from a male donor with ankylosing spondylitis. The chain joins TRBV29-1 to TRBJ2-2; D is uncertain. The CDR3 loop is CSGRGAANTGELFF. The CDR3 DNA reads as TGCAGCGGCAGAGGAGCCGCGAACACCGGGGAGCTGTTTTTT.